This is a list of T cell receptor beta chains from one sample in a study of blood T cell repertoires in COVID-19. TCRdb's table, derived via immunoSEQ multiplex PCR, lists solely in-frame clones and lacks some. The table lists about 50,000 clones, roughly 90% of them singletons. Sequenced: peripheral blood. These receptor sequences come from a human donor in a cohort sampled during active COVID-19. CDR3s include the opening cysteine and the closing phenylalanine or tryptophan. Each record gives: clone size, V gene, J gene, D gene, CDR3 DNA, CDR3 protein. D genes are given only for firm matches. A row's size may be missing; if present it is once, few, many or a size class.

size: -; V: TRBV29-1; J: TRBJ1-2; D: -; DNA: TGCAGCGTTAGTTTGACAGGTCACTATGGCTACACCTTC; CDR3: CSVSLTGHYGYTF
size: once; V: TRBV18; J: TRBJ2-7; D: -; DNA: TGTGCCAGCTCACCACCGGGGCTTACCTACGAGCAGTACTTC; CDR3: CASSPPGLTYEQYF
size: -; V: TRBV25-1; J: TRBJ2-5; D: TRBD1; DNA: TGTGCCAGCAGTGATGGGGACAGGGCCCAGACCCAGTACTTC; CDR3: CASSDGDRAQTQYF
size: -; V: TRBV30; J: TRBJ2-7; D: -; DNA: TGTGCCTGGAGTGTATCGACAGGCTACGAGCAGTACTTC; CDR3: CAWSVSTGYEQYF
size: -; V: TRBV12-3/TRBV12-4; J: TRBJ1-1; D: TRBD1; DNA: TGTGCCAGCAGTTTAACAGGGGTAACTTTCTTT; CDR3: CASSLTGVTFF
size: -; V: TRBV2; J: TRBJ2-1; D: TRBD2; DNA: TGTGCCAGCAGTGGATGGCTAGCGGAATACAATGAGCAGTTCTTC; CDR3: CASSGWLAEYNEQFF
size: -; V: TRBV5-8; J: TRBJ2-5; D: TRBD1; DNA: TGTGCCAGCAGCGAATGGACAGGGGGCCGGGAGACCCAGTACTTC; CDR3: CASSEWTGGRETQYF
size: few; V: TRBV5-1; J: TRBJ2-7; D: -; DNA: TGCGCCAGCAGCCTAATGGAGGGGGCTTACGAGCAGTACTTC; CDR3: CASSLMEGAYEQYF
size: once; V: TRBV24-1; J: TRBJ2-1; D: TRBD2; DNA: TGTGCCACCAGTGACCCCGGACTAGCGGGGGACAATGAGCAGTTCTTC; CDR3: CATSDPGLAGDNEQFF
size: once; V: TRBV2; J: TRBJ2-3; D: -; DNA: TGTGCCAGCAGGCCCAACAGGGGAGGCGGAGATACGCAGTATTTT; CDR3: CASRPNRGGGDTQYF